Listed below are T cell receptor beta chains from one sample, sequenced in a study of CD8 T cells in Susac syndrome. MiXCR, run by TCRdb on the immunoSEQ multiplex PCR reads, gives a single entry per CDR3 protein. In the table there are around 130,000 distinct CDR3 sequences, about 93% of which are singletons. The sample comprised CD4+ T cells from PBMCs. The receptor source for this set is a human donor in good health. CDR3s include the opening cysteine and the closing phenylalanine or tryptophan. A D gene is named only where the DNA matches it firmly. The size field is filled for only some rows; it gives once, few, many or a size class.

CDR3 protein: CASSPQRSGTGASGELFF
CDR3 DNA: TGTGCCAGCTCACCACAACGATCCGGGACAGGGGCCTCCGGGGAGCTGTTTTTT
J gene: TRBJ2-2
D gene: TRBD1
clone size: -
V gene: TRBV18

CDR3 protein: CSARDAVAGVAGELFF
CDR3 DNA: TGCAGTGCTAGAGATGCGGTAGCGGGAGTCGCCGGGGAGCTGTTTTTT
J gene: TRBJ2-2
D gene: TRBD2
clone size: -
V gene: TRBV20-1

CDR3 protein: CAWSVYQETQYF
CDR3 DNA: TGTGCCTGGAGTGTCTACCAAGAGACCCAGTACTTC
J gene: TRBJ2-5
D gene: -
clone size: once
V gene: TRBV30

CDR3 protein: CASSPGLRESDTQYF
CDR3 DNA: TGTGCCAGCTCACCAGGTTTGCGGGAGTCAGATACGCAGTATTTT
J gene: TRBJ2-3
D gene: TRBD2
clone size: -
V gene: TRBV18

CDR3 protein: CSARTPGLAASYEQYF
CDR3 DNA: TGCAGTGCTAGAACACCGGGACTAGCGGCCTCCTACGAGCAGTACTTC
J gene: TRBJ2-7
D gene: TRBD2
clone size: -
V gene: TRBV20-1

CDR3 protein: CASRSREKTGNTIYF
CDR3 DNA: TGTGCCAGCAGATCCAGGGAGAAGACTGGAAACACCATATATTTT
J gene: TRBJ1-3
D gene: -
clone size: -
V gene: TRBV2

CDR3 protein: CASSLGGANVYGYTF
CDR3 DNA: TGTGCCAGCAGCCTTGGAGGGGCAAACGTATATGGCTACACCTTC
J gene: TRBJ1-2
D gene: -
clone size: -
V gene: TRBV7-9

CDR3 protein: CASSLSFGRAYEQYF
CDR3 DNA: TGTGCCAGCAGTTTATCATTTGGGAGGGCCTACGAGCAGTACTTC
J gene: TRBJ2-7
D gene: TRBD2
clone size: -
V gene: TRBV28

CDR3 protein: CAARTSPGTTLSTGELFF
CDR3 DNA: TGTGCCGCTAGGACATCTCCCGGGACTACCCTATCCACCGGGGAGCTGTTTTTT
J gene: TRBJ2-2
D gene: TRBD2
clone size: -
V gene: TRBV19

CDR3 protein: CSAYPGRIDAQYF
CDR3 DNA: TGCAGTGCCTACCCTGGGAGGATCGATGCGCAGTATTTT
J gene: TRBJ2-3
D gene: -
clone size: -
V gene: TRBV20-1

CDR3 protein: CASSAGTGREKLFF
CDR3 DNA: TGTGCCAGCAGCGCCGGGACAGGGCGGGAAAAACTGTTTTTT
J gene: TRBJ1-4
D gene: TRBD1
clone size: -
V gene: TRBV7-9

CDR3 protein: CARNRASGEIYNEQFF
CDR3 DNA: TGTGCCCGGAACAGGGCTAGCGGGGAGATTTACAATGAGCAGTTCTTC
J gene: TRBJ2-1
D gene: TRBD2
clone size: -
V gene: TRBV30

CDR3 protein: CASSRTGNTEAFF
CDR3 DNA: TGTGCCAGCTCCAGGACGGGGAACACTGAAGCTTTCTTT
J gene: TRBJ1-1
D gene: -
clone size: few
V gene: TRBV7-9

CDR3 protein: CASSSQGGRETQYF
CDR3 DNA: TGTGCCAGCTCATCCCAGGGGGGGCGTGAGACCCAGTACTTC
J gene: TRBJ2-5
D gene: -
clone size: -
V gene: TRBV6-5

CDR3 protein: CSARRGGWDTEAFF
CDR3 DNA: TGCAGTGCTCGGAGGGGGGGTTGGGACACTGAAGCTTTCTTT
J gene: TRBJ1-1
D gene: -
clone size: -
V gene: TRBV20-1

CDR3 protein: CASSPTGGHQPQHF
CDR3 DNA: TGTGCCAGCAGCCCCACAGGGGGCCATCAGCCCCAGCATTTT
J gene: TRBJ1-5
D gene: TRBD1
clone size: -
V gene: TRBV3-1

CDR3 protein: CSARDSALGGEKLFF
CDR3 DNA: TGCAGTGCTAGAGATTCAGCCTTGGGGGGTGAAAAACTGTTTTTT
J gene: TRBJ1-4
D gene: -
clone size: -
V gene: TRBV20-1

CDR3 protein: CSASKPGGTSNQPQHF
CDR3 DNA: TGCAGTGCTAGTAAACCGGGTGGGACTAGCAATCAGCCCCAGCATTTT
J gene: TRBJ1-5
D gene: -
clone size: -
V gene: TRBV20-1

CDR3 protein: CAISRSSGDAYEQYF
CDR3 DNA: TGTGCCATCAGTCGGTCTAGCGGGGATGCCTACGAGCAGTACTTC
J gene: TRBJ2-7
D gene: TRBD2
clone size: -
V gene: TRBV10-3

CDR3 protein: CASSFTGLGGTDTQYF
CDR3 DNA: TGTGCCAGCAGCTTTACCGGGTTAGGGGGAACAGATACGCAGTATTTT
J gene: TRBJ2-3
D gene: -
clone size: once
V gene: TRBV5-4

CDR3 protein: CASSPLERDAGEQYF
CDR3 DNA: TGTGCCAGCAGCCCCTTGGAGCGGGATGCGGGCGAGCAGTACTTC
J gene: TRBJ2-7
D gene: TRBD2
clone size: -
V gene: TRBV5-6

CDR3 protein: CAIGGREGQGTDTQYF
CDR3 DNA: TGTGCCATCGGGGGACGGGAGGGACAAGGCACAGATACGCAGTATTTT
J gene: TRBJ2-3
D gene: TRBD2
clone size: -
V gene: TRBV24-1

CDR3 protein: CSANQETQYF
CDR3 DNA: TGCAGTGCTAACCAAGAGACCCAGTACTTC
J gene: TRBJ2-5
D gene: -
clone size: -
V gene: TRBV20-1

CDR3 protein: CASSQEWQGGNIQYF
CDR3 DNA: TGTGCCAGCAGCCAAGAATGGCAGGGGGGAAACATTCAGTACTTC
J gene: TRBJ2-4
D gene: -
clone size: -
V gene: TRBV14

CDR3 protein: CASSPRLAGGSEQYF
CDR3 DNA: TGTGCCAGCAGCCCGCGACTAGCGGGAGGATCCGAGCAGTACTTC
J gene: TRBJ2-7
D gene: TRBD2
clone size: -
V gene: TRBV7-9

CDR3 protein: CASSLTGEREKLFF
CDR3 DNA: TGTGCCAGCAGTTTGACAGGTGAACGTGAAAAACTGTTTTTT
J gene: TRBJ1-4
D gene: -
clone size: -
V gene: TRBV6-5